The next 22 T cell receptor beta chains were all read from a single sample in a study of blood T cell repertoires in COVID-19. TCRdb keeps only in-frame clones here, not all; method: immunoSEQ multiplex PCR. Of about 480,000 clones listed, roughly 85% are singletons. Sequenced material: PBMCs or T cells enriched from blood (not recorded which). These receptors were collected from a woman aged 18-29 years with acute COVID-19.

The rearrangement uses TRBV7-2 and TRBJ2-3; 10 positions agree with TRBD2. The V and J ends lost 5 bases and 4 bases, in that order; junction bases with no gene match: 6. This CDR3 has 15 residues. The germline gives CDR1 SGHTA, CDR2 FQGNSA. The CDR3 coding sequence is TGTGCCAGCAGCGCTAGCGGGAGCGAGGCAGATACGCAGTATTTT. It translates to CASSASGSEADTQYF.

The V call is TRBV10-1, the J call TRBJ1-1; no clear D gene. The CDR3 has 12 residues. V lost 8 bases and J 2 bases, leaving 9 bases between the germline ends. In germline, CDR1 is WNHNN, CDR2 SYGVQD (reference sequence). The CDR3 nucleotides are TGCGCCAGCGGGAGCCCCAACACTGAAGCTTTCTTT. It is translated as CASGSPNTEAFF.

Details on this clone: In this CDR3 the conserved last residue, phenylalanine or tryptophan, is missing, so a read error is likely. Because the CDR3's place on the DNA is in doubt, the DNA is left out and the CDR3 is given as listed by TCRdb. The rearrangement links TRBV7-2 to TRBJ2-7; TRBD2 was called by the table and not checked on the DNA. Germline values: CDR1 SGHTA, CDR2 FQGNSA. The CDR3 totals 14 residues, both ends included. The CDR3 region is CASSLLSGLAGITL.

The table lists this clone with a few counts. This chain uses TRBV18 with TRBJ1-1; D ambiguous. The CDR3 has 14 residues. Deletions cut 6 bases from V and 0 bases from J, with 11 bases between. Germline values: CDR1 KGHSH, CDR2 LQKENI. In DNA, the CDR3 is TGTGCCAGCTCGCAAAGCGGGATGAACACTGAAGCTTTCTTT. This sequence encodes CASSQSGMNTEAFF.

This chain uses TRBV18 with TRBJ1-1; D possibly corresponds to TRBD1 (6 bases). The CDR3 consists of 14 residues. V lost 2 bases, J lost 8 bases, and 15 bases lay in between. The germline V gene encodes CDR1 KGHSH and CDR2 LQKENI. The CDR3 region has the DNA TGTGCCAGCTCACCAGGAATCGACAGGACAGAAGCTTTCTTT. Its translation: CASSPGIDRTEAFF.

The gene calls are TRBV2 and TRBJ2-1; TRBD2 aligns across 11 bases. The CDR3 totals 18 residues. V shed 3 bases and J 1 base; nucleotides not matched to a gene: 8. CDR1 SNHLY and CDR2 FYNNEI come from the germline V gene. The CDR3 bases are TGTGCCAGCAGTGATGGGCTAGCGGGGGGACTTTCCTACAATGAGCAGTTCTTC. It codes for CASSDGLAGGLSYNEQFF.

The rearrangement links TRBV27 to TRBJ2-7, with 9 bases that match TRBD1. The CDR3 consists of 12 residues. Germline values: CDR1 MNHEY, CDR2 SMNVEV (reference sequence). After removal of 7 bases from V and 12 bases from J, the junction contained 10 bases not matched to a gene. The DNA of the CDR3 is TGTGCCAGCAAACGTACAGGGGGCGCATTGTACTTC. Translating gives CASKRTGGALYF.

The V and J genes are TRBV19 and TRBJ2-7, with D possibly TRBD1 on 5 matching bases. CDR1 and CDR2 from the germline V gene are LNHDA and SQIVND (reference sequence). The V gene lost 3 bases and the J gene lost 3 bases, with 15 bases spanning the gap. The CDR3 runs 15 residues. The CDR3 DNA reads TGTGCCAGTAGTATGGACGCAGGGAACATCTACGAGCAGTACTTC. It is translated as CASSMDAGNIYEQYF.

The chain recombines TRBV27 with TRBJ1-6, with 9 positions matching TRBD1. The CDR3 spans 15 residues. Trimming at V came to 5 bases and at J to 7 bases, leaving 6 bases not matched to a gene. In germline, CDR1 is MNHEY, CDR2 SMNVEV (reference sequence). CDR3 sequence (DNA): TGTGCCAGCAGTCTACAGGGGGCTTGGAATTCACCCCTCCACTTT. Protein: CASSLQGAWNSPLHF.

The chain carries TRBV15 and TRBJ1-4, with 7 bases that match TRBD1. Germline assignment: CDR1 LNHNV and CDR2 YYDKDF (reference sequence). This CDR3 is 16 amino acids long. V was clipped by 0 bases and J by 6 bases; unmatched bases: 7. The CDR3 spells CATSRDREGADEKLFF. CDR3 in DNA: TGTGCCACCAGCAGAGATCGGGAGGGGGCGGATGAAAAACTGTTTTTT.

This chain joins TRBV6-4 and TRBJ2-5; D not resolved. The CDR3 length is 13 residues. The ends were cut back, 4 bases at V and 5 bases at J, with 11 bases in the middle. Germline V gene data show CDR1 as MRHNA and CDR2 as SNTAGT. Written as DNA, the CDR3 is TGTGCCAGCAGTGCCGGGTTCGGGGAGACCCAGTACTTC. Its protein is CASSAGFGETQYF.

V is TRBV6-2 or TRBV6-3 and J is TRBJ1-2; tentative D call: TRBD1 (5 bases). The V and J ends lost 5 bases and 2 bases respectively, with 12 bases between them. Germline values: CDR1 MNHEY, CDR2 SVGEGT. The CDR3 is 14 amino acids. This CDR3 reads CASSGSGDNYGYTF. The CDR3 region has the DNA TGTGCCAGCAGTGGTTCGGGGGACAACTATGGCTACACCTTC.

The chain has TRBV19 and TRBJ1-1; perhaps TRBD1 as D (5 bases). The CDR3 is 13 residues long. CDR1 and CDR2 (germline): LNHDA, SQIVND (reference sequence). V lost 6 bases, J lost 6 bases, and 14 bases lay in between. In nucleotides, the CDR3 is TGTGCCAGTAGGGCGGGGGGAATCGCTGAAGCTTTCTTT. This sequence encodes CASRAGGIAEAFF.

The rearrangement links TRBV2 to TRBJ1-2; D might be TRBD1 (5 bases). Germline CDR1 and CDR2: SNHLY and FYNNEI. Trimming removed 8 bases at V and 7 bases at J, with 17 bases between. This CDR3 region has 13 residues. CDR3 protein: CASERDSTGGYTF. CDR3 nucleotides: TGTGCCAGCGAGAGGGACTCTACGGGTGGCTACACCTTC. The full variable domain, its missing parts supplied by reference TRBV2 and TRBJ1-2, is EPEVTQTPSHQVTQMGQEVILRCVPISNHLYFYWYRQILGQKVEFLVSFYNNEISEKSEIFDDQFSVERPDGSNFTLKIRSTKLEDSAMYFCASERDSTGGYTFGSGTRLTVV.

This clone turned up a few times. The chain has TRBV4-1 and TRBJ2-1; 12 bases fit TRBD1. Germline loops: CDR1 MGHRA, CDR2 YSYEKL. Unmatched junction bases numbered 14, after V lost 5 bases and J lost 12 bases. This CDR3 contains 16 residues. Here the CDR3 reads CASSWIRDRGRSGQFF. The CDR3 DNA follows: TGCGCCAGCAGCTGGATCCGGGACAGGGGGCGGAGCGGGCAGTTCTTC.

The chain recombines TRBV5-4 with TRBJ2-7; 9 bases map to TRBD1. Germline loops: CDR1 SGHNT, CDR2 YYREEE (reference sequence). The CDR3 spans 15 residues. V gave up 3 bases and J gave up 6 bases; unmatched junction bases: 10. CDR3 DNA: TGTGCCAGCAGCTCCCTCCGACAGGGGGTTGGCGAGCAGTACTTC. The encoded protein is CASSSLRQGVGEQYF. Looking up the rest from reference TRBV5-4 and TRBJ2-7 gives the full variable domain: ETGVTQSPTHLIKTRGQQVTLRCSSQSGHNTVSWYQQALGQGPQFIFQYYREEENGRGNFPPRFSGLQFPNYSSELNVNALELDDSALYLCASSSLRQGVGEQYFGPGTRLTVT.

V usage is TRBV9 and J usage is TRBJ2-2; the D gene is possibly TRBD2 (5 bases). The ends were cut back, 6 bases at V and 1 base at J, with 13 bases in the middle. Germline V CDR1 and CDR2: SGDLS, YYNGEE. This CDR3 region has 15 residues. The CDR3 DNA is TGTGCCAGCAAACCGAGGGAATTGAACACCGGGGAGCTGTTTTTT. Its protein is CASKPRELNTGELFF.

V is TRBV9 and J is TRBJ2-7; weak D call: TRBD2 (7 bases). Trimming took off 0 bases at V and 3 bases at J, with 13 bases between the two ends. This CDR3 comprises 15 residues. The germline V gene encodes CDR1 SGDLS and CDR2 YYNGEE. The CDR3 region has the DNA TGTGCCAGCAGCGTAGGGGAAGGGGGGGACTACGAGCAGTACTTC. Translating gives CASSVGEGGDYEQYF.

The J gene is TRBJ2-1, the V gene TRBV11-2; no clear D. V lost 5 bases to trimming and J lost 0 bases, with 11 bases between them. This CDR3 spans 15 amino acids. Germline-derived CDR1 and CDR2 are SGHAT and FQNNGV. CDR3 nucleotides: TGTGCCAGCAGCGTAGGAACAAGCTCCTACAATGAGCAGTTCTTC. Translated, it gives CASSVGTSSYNEQFF. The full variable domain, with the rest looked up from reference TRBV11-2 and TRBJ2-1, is EAGVAQSPRYKIIEKRQSVAFWCNPISGHATLYWYQQILGQGPKLLIQFQNNGVVDDSQLPKDRFSAERLKGVDSTLKIQPAKLEDSAVYLCASSVGTSSYNEQFFGPGTRLTVL.

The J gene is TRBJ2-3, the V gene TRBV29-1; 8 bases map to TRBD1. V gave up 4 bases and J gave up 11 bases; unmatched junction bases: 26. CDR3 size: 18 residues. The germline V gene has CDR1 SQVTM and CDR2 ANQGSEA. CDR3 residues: CSVGGGTGTQLFAFWQYF. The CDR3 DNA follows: TGCAGCGTTGGAGGTGGGACAGGTACTCAACTATTCGCTTTTTGGCAGTATTTT.

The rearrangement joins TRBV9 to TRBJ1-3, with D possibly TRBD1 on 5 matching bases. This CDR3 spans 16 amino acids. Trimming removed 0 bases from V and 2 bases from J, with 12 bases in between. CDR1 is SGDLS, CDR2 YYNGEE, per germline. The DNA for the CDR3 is TGTGCCAGCAGCGTAGATGGCCCGGGGGCTGGAAACACCATATATTTT. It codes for CASSVDGPGAGNTIYF.

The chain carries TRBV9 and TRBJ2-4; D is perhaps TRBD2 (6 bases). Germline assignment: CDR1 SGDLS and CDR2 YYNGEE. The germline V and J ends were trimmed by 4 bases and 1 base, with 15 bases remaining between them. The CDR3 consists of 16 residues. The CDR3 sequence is CASSPGLHGAKNIQYF. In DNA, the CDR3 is TGTGCCAGCAGCCCGGGACTCCACGGGGCCAAAAACATTCAGTACTTC. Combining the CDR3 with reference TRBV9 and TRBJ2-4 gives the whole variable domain DSGVTQTPKHLITATGQRVTLRCSPRSGDLSVYWYQQSLDQGLQFLIQYYNGEERAKGNILERFSAQQFPDLHSELNLSSLELGDSALYFCASSPGLHGAKNIQYFGAGTRLSVL.